Listed below are T cell receptor beta chains from one sample, sequenced in a study of blood T cell repertoires in COVID-19. Assay used: immunoSEQ multiplex PCR; TCRdb lists only in-frame clones, some missing. The table has roughly 230,000 clones, around 91% seen once. Material: peripheral blood. The source of these receptors is an older woman with COVID-19, enrolled during active disease. CDR3s include the opening cysteine and the closing phenylalanine or tryptophan. D genes are given only for firm matches. Size is omitted from some rows. Given values are once, few, many or a class for expanded clones.

TRBV13,once,.,TRBJ1-4,TGTGCCAGCAGCTTAAATCCGAAAGGCGGGGAAAAACTGTTTTTT,CASSLNPKGGEKLFF
TRBV5-4,.,TRBD1,TRBJ1-1,TGTGCCACCAGGACAGGAACCAGCACGAGGAACACTGAAGCTTTCTTT,CATRTGTSTRNTEAFF
TRBV6-5,.,.,TRBJ1-1,TGTGCCAGCAGTTACACTTTGAACACTGAAGCTTTCTTT,CASSYTLNTEAFF
TRBV5-1,.,TRBD1,TRBJ1-1,TGCGCCAGCAGCTTGGACAGGGGTAACACTGAAGCTTTCTTT,CASSLDRGNTEAFF
TRBV24-1,.,TRBD2,TRBJ2-3,TGTGCCACCAGTGAGCGGGGGGGCGGCACAGATACGCAGTATTTT,CATSERGGGTDTQYF
TRBV30,.,.,TRBJ2-2,TGTGCCTGGAGGACACGGACCGGGACAACGAACACCGGGGAGCTGTTTTTT,CAWRTRTGTTNTGELFF
TRBV9,.,.,TRBJ2-1,TGTGCCAGCAGCGTAGGGGAGGGGGGTCTGAATGAGCAGTTCTTC,CASSVGEGGLNEQFF
TRBV19,.,.,TRBJ1-4,TGTGCCAGTAGTATGGGGGCTTATAATGAAAAACTGTTTTTT,CASSMGAYNEKLFF
TRBV6-2/TRBV6-3,.,.,TRBJ1-5,TGTGCCAGCAGTTACGCGGAGAAGGGCAATCAGCCCCAGCATTTT,CASSYAEKGNQPQHF
TRBV5-8,.,.,TRBJ1-5,TGTGCCAGCAGCTTGGAGCAGGGATCAGTTCAGCCCCAGCATTTT,CASSLEQGSVQPQHF
TRBV16,.,.,TRBJ2-3,TGTGCCAGCAGCCAATTCGGGTCCTCCTTTGCAGATACGCAGTATTTT,CASSQFGSSFADTQYF
TRBV19,.,TRBD1,TRBJ1-2,TGTGCCAGTACCCCGGACAGGGGAAACTATGGCTACACCTTC,CASTPDRGNYGYTF
TRBV11-2,.,.,TRBJ1-6,TGTGCCAGCAGCTTAGACCCCTCATGGGGCTCACCCCTCCACTTT,CASSLDPSWGSPLHF
TRBV20-1,.,TRBD1,TRBJ1-1,TGCAGTGCTAGTCACAGGGGAATGAACACTGAAGCTTTCTTT,CSASHRGMNTEAFF
TRBV5-4,.,TRBD2,TRBJ2-5,TGTGCCAGCTTTAGCGGGGGGGCTAGAGAGACCCAGTACTTC,CASFSGGARETQYF
TRBV14,.,TRBD1,TRBJ1-2,TGTGCCAGCAGCCCTCGACAGGGAGGAGCTGGCTACACCTTC,CASSPRQGGAGYTF
TRBV19,once,.,TRBJ1-5,TGTGCCAGTACCAGAAATAATCAGCCCCAGCATTTT,CASTRNNQPQHF
TRBV6-5,few,TRBD1,TRBJ1-2,TGTGCCAGTGCTCCCAGGGGGCAAGTTTATGGCTACACCTTC,CASAPRGQVYGYTF
TRBV7-8,.,.,TRBJ1-3,TGTGCCAGCAGTCAGGGGGGAAACACCATATATTTT,CASSQGGNTIYF
TRBV28,once,TRBD1,TRBJ1-1,TGTGCCAGCAGTTCCGGACAGGGGTCCACTGAAGCTTTCTTT,CASSSGQGSTEAFF
TRBV2,.,TRBD2,TRBJ2-1,TGTGCCAGCAGTCTCCTCAGCGGGGGGGCCGTGAATGAGCAGTTCTTC,CASSLLSGGAVNEQFF
TRBV5-8,.,.,TRBJ2-3,TGTGCCAGCAGCAGCTTGGGGCACGCACCTAAAAGCACAGATACGCAGTATTTT,CASSSLGHAPKSTDTQYF
TRBV5-1,.,TRBD1,TRBJ1-2,TGCGCCAGCAGAGGACAGGGAGCTGAATACACCTTC,CASRGQGAEYTF
TRBV6-1,.,.,TRBJ1-2,TGTGCCAGCAGTGAAGCGGTAAGGGGAGGCTACACCTTC,CASSEAVRGGYTF
TRBV6-4,.,TRBD1,TRBJ1-1,TGTGCCAGCAGACTGGACAGGGATTCGACTGAAGCTTTCTTT,CASRLDRDSTEAFF
TRBV5-4,once,.,TRBJ1-1,TGTGCCAGCAGGGCGCAGGGGAACACTGAAGCTTTCTTT,CASRAQGNTEAFF
TRBV7-9,.,.,TRBJ1-2,TGTGCCAGCAGCTTAGCGAGCCCTAGAGGGTGGTATGGCTACACCTTC,CASSLASPRGWYGYTF
TRBV7-7,.,TRBD1,TRBJ2-1,TGTGCTAGCAGCCTAGGGACAGGGGTTGTTAATGAGCAGTTCTTC,CASSLGTGVVNEQFF
TRBV11-2,.,.,TRBJ1-3,TGTGCCAGCAGCCCAGAAATCTTAAACACCATATATTTT,CASSPEILNTIYF
TRBV6-2/TRBV6-3,.,TRBD1,TRBJ1-2,TGTGCCAGCAGTTTCCGACAGGGGGGCTATGGCTACACCTTC,CASSFRQGGYGYTF
TRBV2,once,TRBD1,TRBJ1-2,TGTGCCAGCAGACGACTTCAGGGGGCTGGAGGCTACACCTTC,CASRRLQGAGGYTF
TRBV5-1,.,.,TRBJ2-1,TGCGCCAGCCCGGACAGATATACTACTAGCTCCTACAATGAGCAGTTCTTC,CASPDRYTTSSYNEQFF
TRBV21-1,.,.,TRBJ1-1,TGTGCCAGCAGCAAATCTTCCGACAGGGGTGAGAAGGACACTGAAGCTTTCTTT,CASSKSSDRGEKDTEAFF
TRBV11-3,.,TRBD2,TRBJ2-3,TGTGCCAGCAGCCCCACTGGACTAGCTGTAGATACGCAGTATTTT,CASSPTGLAVDTQYF
TRBV6-5,.,.,TRBJ1-2,TGTGCCAGCAGTTACCGTTTGAACGGTGGCTACACCTTC,CASSYRLNGGYTF
TRBV27,.,.,TRBJ1-6,TGTGCCAGCAGTTCAGGGGAGCTGAATTCACCCCTCCACTTT,CASSSGELNSPLHF
TRBV27,.,TRBD1,TRBJ1-5,TGTGCCAGCAGTTTAGGAGGGACAGGTCAGCCCCAGCATTTT,CASSLGGTGQPQHF
TRBV19,.,.,TRBJ2-7,TGTGCCAGTGGAAGCAGGGGTTCCAGCTACGAGCAGTACTTC,CASGSRGSSYEQYF
TRBV3-1/TRBV3-2,.,.,TRBJ1-6,TGTGCCAGCAGCCAGGTCCTAGTTGGTTCACCCCTCCACTTT,CASSQVLVGSPLHF
TRBV6-2/TRBV6-3,few,TRBD1,TRBJ2-5,TGTGCCAGCAGTTCAAATGACAGGGGGCGCGGGAAGACCCAGTACTTC,CASSSNDRGRGKTQYF
TRBV1,.,.,TRBJ1-5,TGCACCAGCAGCCATCACAGACAGAGTCCCCCTGGAAATCAGCCCCAGCATTTT,CTSSHHRQSPPGNQPQHF